These 8 T cell receptor beta chains were sequenced from one sample in a study of vaccination and CD4 T cells after COVID-19. Cultured CD4+ T cell DNA was sequenced using the Oncomine TCR Beta short-read assay. TCRdb reprocessed the PCR reads via MiXCR and lists one record per CDR3 protein. Here the sample spans under 20,000 distinct CDR3 sequences, roughly 51% being singletons. This sample's treatment: roughly 10-day PBMC culture with coronavirus spike peptide pools or control peptides (ViraFEST assay). No cognate antigen is known for these TCRs. The starting material was CD4+ T cells from blood, cultured in vitro, obtained before SARS-CoV-2 vaccination. The receptors stem from a human donor who had recovered from COVID-19.

The chain recombines TRBV7-6 with TRBJ2-7; 8 bases are a match to TRBD1. CDR3 length: 12 amino acids. Germline CDR1 is SGHVS and CDR2 is FNYEAQ. J lost 6 bases, V lost 5 bases, and 3 bases had no gene match. DNA for the CDR3: TGTGCCAGCAGCGCGACAGGGGTCGAGCAGTACTTC. Protein: CASSATGVEQYF.

The CDR3 DNA is TGCAGTGCCCGATCTCCCCTGGGCGATCAGCCCCAGCATTTT. It specifies CSARSPLGDQPQHF. V and J are TRBV20-1 and TRBJ1-5; D not resolved. The germline V and J ends were trimmed by 6 bases and 5 bases, with 17 bases remaining between them. The CDR3 length is 14 residues. CDR1 is DFQATT, CDR2 SNEGSKA, per germline (reference sequence).

This clonotype was found a few times. The chain employs TRBV30 and TRBJ1-1, with D maybe TRBD1 (5 bases). CDR1 GTSNPN and CDR2 SVGIG come from the germline V gene (reference sequence). V shed 3 bases and J shed 3 bases, with 11 bases lying between them. The CDR3 is made up of 13 amino acids. The CDR3: CAWRRGWDTEAFF. The CDR3 nucleotides read TGTGCCTGGAGAAGGGGATGGGACACTGAAGCTTTCTTT. The full variable domain, in which reference TRBV30 and TRBJ1-1 provide the parts outside the CDR3, is SQTIHQWPATLVQPVGSPLSLECTVEGTSNPNLYWYRQAAGRGLQLLFYSVGIGQISSEVPQNLSASRPQDRQFILSSKKLLLSDSGFYLCAWRRGWDTEAFFGQGTRLTVV.

This clonotype has only a few counts. V usage is TRBV24-1 and J usage is TRBJ1-6; D may be TRBD1 (5 bases). Germline values: CDR1 KGHDR, CDR2 SFDVKD. The CDR3 spans 14 residues. V lost 4 bases and J lost 7, with 10 bases in between. The CDR3 protein is CATSDPTANSPLHF. CDR3 DNA: TGTGCCACCAGTGACCCGACAGCCAATTCACCCCTCCACTTT.

This chain uses TRBV24-1 with TRBJ2-2, with a tentative D call TRBD2 (6 bases). The CDR3 contains 14 residues. Trimming pared 1 base from V and 5 bases from J, leaving 7 bases between. The germline V gene encodes CDR1 KGHDR and CDR2 SFDVKD. The CDR3 reads CATSDFLATGELFF. The DNA of the CDR3 is TGTGCCACCAGTGATTTCCTAGCGACCGGGGAGCTGTTTTTT.

This clonotype was found once. A junction boundary mismatches the germline segment, possibly from a read error. This chain uses TRBV7-4 with TRBJ2-3; D remains ambiguous. Germline V lookup: CDR1 SGHVT, CDR2 SQSDAQ. This CDR3 region has 17 residues. CDR3 region: CASSVADGVAMTDTQYF. In nucleotides, the CDR3 is TGTGCCAGCAGCGTAGCTGACGGAGTAGCAATGACAGATACGCAGTATTTT.

V usage is TRBV7-2 and J usage is TRBJ2-5; 14 bases line up with TRBD2. CDR1 and CDR2 (germline): SGHTA, FQGNSA. The CDR3 has 18 residues. V shed 4 bases and J 4 bases; nucleotides not matched to a gene: 11. CDR3 in DNA: TGTGCCAGCAGCTACGGGACTAGCGGGAGAGGGCCCGGAGAGACCCAGTACTTC. This encodes CASSYGTSGRGPGETQYF.

The rearrangement joins TRBV7-3 to TRBJ2-3; a possible D gene is TRBD2 (6 bases). Per germline, CDR1 SGHTA and CDR2 FQGTGA. The CDR3 has 21 residues. V dropped 2 bases and J dropped 2 bases, with 29 bases sitting between them. The DNA for the CDR3 is TGTGCCAGCAGCTTAGCGGGACTGCAATTACCGACATTGGAGACCACAGATACGCAGTATTTT. Encoded protein: CASSLAGLQLPTLETTDTQYF.